These 7 T cell receptor beta chains were sequenced from one sample in a study of siplizumab effects on memory and regulatory T cells. The table came from immunoSEQ multiplex PCR; TCRdb's copy has only in-frame clones and leaves some out. In the table there are some 97,000 clones, 94% of which are singletons. The sequenced sample consisted of Tregs sorted from blood. These receptors all come from a human donor in good health.

The gene calls are TRBV5-1 and TRBJ2-2, with D possibly being TRBD1 (5 bases). In germline, CDR1 is SGHRS, CDR2 YFSETQ. V lost 0 bases to trimming and J lost 5 bases, with 11 bases between them. This CDR3 has 15 amino acids. The CDR3 DNA is TGCGCCAGCAGCTTGGCCAGGGTGGGGACCGGGGAGCTGTTTTTT. Protein sequence: CASSLARVGTGELFF.

This chain uses TRBV7-9 with TRBJ2-5; perhaps TRBD1 as D (5 bases). Trimming pared 3 bases from V and 2 bases from J, leaving 16 bases between. The germline gives CDR1 SEHNR, CDR2 FQNEAQ (reference sequence). The CDR3 covers 16 residues. Here the CDR3 reads CASSFKMTARQETQYF. The CDR3 region has the DNA TGTGCCAGCAGCTTCAAGATGACAGCCCGACAAGAGACCCAGTACTTC.

The chain employs TRBV10-2 and TRBJ1-3; tentative D call: TRBD1 (6 bases). Trimming left V 5 bases short and J 0 bases short, with 17 bases between. CDR1 and CDR2 (germline): WSHSY, SAAADI. This CDR3 contains 17 residues. CDR3 DNA: TGCGCCAGCAGTAGGGCAGACAGGCAAAGCTCTGGAAACACCATATATTTT. It is translated as CASSRADRQSSGNTIYF.

Here the CDR3 DNA reads TGCGCCAGCAGCTTCTCGGGAGGCCTCTCTGGGGCCAACGTCCTGACTTTC. This encodes CASSFSGGLSGANVLTF. The chain has TRBV5-1 and TRBJ2-6; 7 bases fit TRBD2. Looked up from germline, CDR1 is SGHRS and CDR2 is YFSETQ. This CDR3 is 17 amino acids long. V shed 2 bases and J 0 bases; nucleotides not matched to a gene: 5.

V usage is TRBV5-4 and J usage is TRBJ2-2, with D unresolved. This CDR3 contains 14 residues. Trimming stripped 0 bases from V and 2 bases from J, with 5 bases between. Germline CDR1 reads SGHNT; CDR2 reads YYREEE (reference sequence). Here the CDR3 DNA reads TGTGCCAGCAGCTTGGACAGAAACACCGGGGAGCTGTTTTTT. It encodes CASSLDRNTGELFF.

This clone turned up a few times. The chain links TRBV7-9 to TRBJ2-1, with TRBD2 identical over 11 bases. The CDR3 extends over 17 amino acids. Germline trimming cut 5 bases from V and 6 bases from J; bases unmatched to any gene: 12. Germline lookup yields CDR1 SEHNR and CDR2 FQNEAQ (reference sequence). CDR3 protein: CASSPGLTSGNLNEQFF. CDR3 DNA sequence: TGTGCCAGCAGCCCCGGTTTGACTAGCGGGAATCTCAATGAGCAGTTCTTC.

On this clone: The junction and the germline gene differ at one end; a read error may be behind it. The V call is TRBV6-5, the J call TRBJ1-2, with D uncertain. The CDR3 runs 15 residues. The germline gives CDR1 MNHEY, CDR2 SVGAGI. CDR3 nucleotide sequence: TGTGCCAGCAGTCACTCAAGGCGGGGAAACTATGGCTACACCTTC. Its translation is CASSHSRRGNYGYTF.